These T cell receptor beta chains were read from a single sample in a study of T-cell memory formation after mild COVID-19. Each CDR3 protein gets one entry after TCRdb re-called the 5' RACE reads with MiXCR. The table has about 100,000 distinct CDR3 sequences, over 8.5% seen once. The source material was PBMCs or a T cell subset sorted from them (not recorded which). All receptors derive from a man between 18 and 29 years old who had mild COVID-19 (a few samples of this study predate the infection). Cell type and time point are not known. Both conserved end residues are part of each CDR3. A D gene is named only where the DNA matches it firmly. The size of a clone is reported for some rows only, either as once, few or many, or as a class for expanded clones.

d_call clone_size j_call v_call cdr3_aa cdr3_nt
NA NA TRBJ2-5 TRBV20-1 CSARPEGMLKTQYF TGCAGTGCTAGACCAGAGGGTATGCTGAAGACCCAGTACTTC
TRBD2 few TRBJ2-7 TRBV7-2 CASSFRLAGGIYEQYF TGTGCCAGCAGCTTCAGACTAGCGGGGGGTATATACGAGCAGTACTTC
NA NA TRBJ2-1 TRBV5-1 CASSLGARGYNEQFF TGCGCCAGCAGCTTGGGCGCCCGGGGGTACAATGAGCAGTTCTTC
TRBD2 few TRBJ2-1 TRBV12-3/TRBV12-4 CASSHTDTRGDNEQFF TGTGCCAGCAGCCATACGGACACCCGGGGGGACAATGAGCAGTTCTTC
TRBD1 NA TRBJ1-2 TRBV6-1 CASSSRGTGGYGYTF TGTGCCAGCAGTTCCCGAGGGACAGGGGGATATGGCTACACCTTC
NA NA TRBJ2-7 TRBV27 CASSLGADYEQYF TGTGCCAGCAGTTTAGGGGCCGACTACGAGCAGTACTTC
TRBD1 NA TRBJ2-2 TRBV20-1 CSASRTGITGELFF TGCAGTGCTAGTAGGACAGGGATCACCGGGGAGCTGTTTTTT
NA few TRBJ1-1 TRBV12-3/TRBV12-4 CASTKFSALEGEAFF TGTGCCAGCACCAAGTTTTCGGCGTTGGAGGGTGAAGCTTTCTTT
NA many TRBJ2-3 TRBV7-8 CASSLAGTERPQYF TGTGCCAGCAGCTTAGCAGGGACGGAGAGGCCTCAGTATTTT
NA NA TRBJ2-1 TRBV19 CASKTGALSNEQFF TGTGCCAGTAAGACGGGGGCTCTGTCCAATGAGCAGTTCTTC
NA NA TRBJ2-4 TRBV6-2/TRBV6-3 CASTTFGWDRSAKNIQYF TGTGCCAGCACCACCTTCGGCTGGGATCGGTCCGCCAAAAACATTCAGTACTTC
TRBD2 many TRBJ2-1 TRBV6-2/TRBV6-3 CASSYEVAGANEQFF TGTGCCAGCAGTTACGAGGTAGCGGGGGCAAATGAGCAGTTCTTC
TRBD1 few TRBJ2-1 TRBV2 CAVTGGRVYNEQFF TGTGCCGTTACAGGGGGCAGGGTATACAATGAGCAGTTCTTC
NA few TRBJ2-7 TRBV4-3 CASSQGQAGVHEQYF TGCGCCAGCAGCCAAGGACAGGCGGGCGTCCACGAGCAGTACTTC
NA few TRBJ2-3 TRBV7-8 CASSLARLNTDTQYF TGTGCCAGCAGCTTAGCGCGGCTGAACACAGATACGCAGTATTTT
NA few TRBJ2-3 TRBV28 CASSPGEAPFTDTQYF TGTGCCAGCAGTCCGGGGGAGGCCCCTTTCACAGATACGCAGTATTTT
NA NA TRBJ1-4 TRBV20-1 CSARGLTEHFATNEKLFF TGCAGTGCTAGAGGTCTGACAGAACACTTCGCAACTAATGAAAAACTGTTTTTT
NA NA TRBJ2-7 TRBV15 CATSASGNYEQYF TGTGCCACCAGCGCGTCGGGGAACTACGAGCAGTACTTC
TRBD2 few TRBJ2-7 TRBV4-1 CATGGGSYEQYF TGCGCCACGGGGGGAGGCTCCTACGAGCAGTACTTC
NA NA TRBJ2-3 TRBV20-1 CSARTSREADTQYF TGCAGTGCTCGAACATCTAGAGAGGCGGATACGCAGTATTTT
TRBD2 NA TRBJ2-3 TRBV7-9 CASSLVVSGSTDTQYF TGTGCCAGCAGCTTAGTCGTTAGCGGGAGCACAGATACGCAGTATTTT
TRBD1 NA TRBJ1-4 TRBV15 CATSRDGRTGGDEKLFF TGTGCCACCAGCAGAGATGGAAGGACAGGGGGCGATGAAAAACTGTTTTTT
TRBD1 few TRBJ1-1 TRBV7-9 CASSPRGQGITEAFF TGTGCCAGCAGCCCTCGAGGACAGGGAATCACTGAAGCTTTCTTT
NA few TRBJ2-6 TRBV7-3 CASSSTGPPGANVLTF TGTGCCAGCAGCTCCACAGGGCCGCCCGGGGCCAACGTCCTGACTTTC